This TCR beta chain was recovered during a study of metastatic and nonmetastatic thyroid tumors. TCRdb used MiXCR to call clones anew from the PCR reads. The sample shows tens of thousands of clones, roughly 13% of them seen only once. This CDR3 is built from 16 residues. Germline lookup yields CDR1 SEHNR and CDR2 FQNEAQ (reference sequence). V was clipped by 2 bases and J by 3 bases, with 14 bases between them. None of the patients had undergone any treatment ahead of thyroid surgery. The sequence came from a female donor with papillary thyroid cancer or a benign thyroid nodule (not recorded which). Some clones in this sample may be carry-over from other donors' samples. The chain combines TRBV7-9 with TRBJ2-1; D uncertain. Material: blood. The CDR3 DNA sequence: TGTGCCAGCAGCTTATGTTCAGCCGGTGGCTACAATGAGCAGTTCTTC. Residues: CASSLCSAGGYNEQFF.